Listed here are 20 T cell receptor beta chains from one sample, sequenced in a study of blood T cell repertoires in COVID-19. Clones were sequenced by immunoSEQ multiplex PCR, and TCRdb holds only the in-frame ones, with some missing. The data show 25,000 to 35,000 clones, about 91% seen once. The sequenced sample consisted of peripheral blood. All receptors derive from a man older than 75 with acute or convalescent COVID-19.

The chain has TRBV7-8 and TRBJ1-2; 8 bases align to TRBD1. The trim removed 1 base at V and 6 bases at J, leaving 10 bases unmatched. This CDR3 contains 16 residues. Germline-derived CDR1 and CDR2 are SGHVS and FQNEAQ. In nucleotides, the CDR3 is TGTGCCAGCAGCTTAGTGACAGGGGAGATCGTGGATGGCTACACCTTC. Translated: CASSLVTGEIVDGYTF. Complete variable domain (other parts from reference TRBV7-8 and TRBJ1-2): GAGVSQSPRYKVAKRGQDVALRCDPISGHVSLFWYQQALGQGPEFLTYFQNEAQLDKSGLPSDRFFAERPEGSVSTLKIQRTQQEDSAVYLCASSLVTGEIVDGYTFGSGTRLTVV.

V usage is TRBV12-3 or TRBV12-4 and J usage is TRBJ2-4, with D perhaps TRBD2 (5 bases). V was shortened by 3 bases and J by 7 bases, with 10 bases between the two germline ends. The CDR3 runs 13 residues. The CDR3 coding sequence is TGTGCCAGCAGTTTGAAGGGAGAGAACATTCAGTACTTC. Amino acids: CASSLKGENIQYF.

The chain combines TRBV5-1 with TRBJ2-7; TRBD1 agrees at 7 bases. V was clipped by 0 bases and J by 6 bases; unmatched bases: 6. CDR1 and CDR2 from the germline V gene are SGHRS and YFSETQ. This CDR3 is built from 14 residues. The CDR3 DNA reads TGCGCCAGCAGCTTGGAGGCACAGGGGTCCGAGCAGTACTTC. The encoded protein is CASSLEAQGSEQYF.

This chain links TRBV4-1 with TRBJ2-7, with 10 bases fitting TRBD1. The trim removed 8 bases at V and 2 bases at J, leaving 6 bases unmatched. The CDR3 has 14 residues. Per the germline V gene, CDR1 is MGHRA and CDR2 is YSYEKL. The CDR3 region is CASRRTGGAYEQYF. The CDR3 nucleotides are TGCGCCAGCCGTAGGACAGGGGGTGCCTACGAGCAGTACTTC.

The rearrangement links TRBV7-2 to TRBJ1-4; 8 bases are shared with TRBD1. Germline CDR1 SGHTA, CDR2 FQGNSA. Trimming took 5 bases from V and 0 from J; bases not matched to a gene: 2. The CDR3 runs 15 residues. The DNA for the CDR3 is TGTGCCAGCAGCCAGACAGGGGCAACTAATGAAAAACTGTTTTTT. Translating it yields CASSQTGATNEKLFF.

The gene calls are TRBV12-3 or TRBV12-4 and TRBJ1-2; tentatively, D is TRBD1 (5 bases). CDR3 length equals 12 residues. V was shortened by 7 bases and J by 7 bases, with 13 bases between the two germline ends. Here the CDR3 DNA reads TGTGCCAGCAAGGCGGGGGGATTTGGCTACACCTTC. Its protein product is CASKAGGFGYTF.

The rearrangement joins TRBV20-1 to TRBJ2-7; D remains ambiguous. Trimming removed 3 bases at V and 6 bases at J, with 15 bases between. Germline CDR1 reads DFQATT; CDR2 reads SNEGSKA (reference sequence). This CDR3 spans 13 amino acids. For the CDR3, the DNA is TGCAGTGCTAGTACCCCCTCCCTAAGCGAGCAGTACTTC. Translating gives CSASTPSLSEQYF.

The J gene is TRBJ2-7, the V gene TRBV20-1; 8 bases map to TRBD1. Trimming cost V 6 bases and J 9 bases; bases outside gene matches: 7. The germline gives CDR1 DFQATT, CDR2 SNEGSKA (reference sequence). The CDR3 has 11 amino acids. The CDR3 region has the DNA TGCAGTGCGGCCATAGGACAGGGGCAGTACTTC. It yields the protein CSAAIGQGQYF.

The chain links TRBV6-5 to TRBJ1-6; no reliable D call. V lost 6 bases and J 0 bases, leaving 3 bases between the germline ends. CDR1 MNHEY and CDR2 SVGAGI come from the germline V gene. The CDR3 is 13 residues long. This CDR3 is CASRRSYNSPLHF. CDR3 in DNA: TGTGCCAGCAGGCGCTCCTATAATTCACCCCTCCACTTT.

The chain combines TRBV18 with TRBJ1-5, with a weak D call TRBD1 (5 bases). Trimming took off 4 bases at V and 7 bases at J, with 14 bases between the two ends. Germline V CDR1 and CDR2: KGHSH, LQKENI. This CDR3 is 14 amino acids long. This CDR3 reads CASSLSQGRQPQHF. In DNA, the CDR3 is TGTGCCAGCTCACTGAGCCAGGGCCGGCAGCCCCAGCATTTT.

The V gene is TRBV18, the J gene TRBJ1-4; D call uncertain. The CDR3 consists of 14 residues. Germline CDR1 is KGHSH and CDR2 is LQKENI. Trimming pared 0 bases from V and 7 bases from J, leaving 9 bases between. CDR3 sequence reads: CASSPPSLPEKLFF. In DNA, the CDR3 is TGTGCCAGCTCACCACCGAGTCTACCTGAAAAACTGTTTTTT.

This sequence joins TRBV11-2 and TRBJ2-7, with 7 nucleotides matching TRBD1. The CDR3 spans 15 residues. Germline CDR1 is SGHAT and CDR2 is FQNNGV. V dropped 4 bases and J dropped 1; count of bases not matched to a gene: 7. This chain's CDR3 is CASSSHPGQSYEQYF. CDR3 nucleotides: TGTGCCAGCAGCTCCCACCCGGGACAGTCCTACGAGCAGTACTTC.

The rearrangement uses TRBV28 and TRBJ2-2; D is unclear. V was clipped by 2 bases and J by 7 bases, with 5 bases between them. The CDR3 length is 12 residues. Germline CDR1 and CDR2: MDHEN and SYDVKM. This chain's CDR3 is CASSLISGELFF. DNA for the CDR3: TGTGCCAGCAGTTTAATTAGCGGGGAGCTGTTTTTT.

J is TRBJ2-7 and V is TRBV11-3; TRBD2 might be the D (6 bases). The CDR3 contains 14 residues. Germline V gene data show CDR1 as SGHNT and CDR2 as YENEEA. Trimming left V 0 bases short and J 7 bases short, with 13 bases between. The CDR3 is CASSLERFAGEQYF. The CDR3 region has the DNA TGTGCCAGCAGCTTAGAGAGGTTCGCGGGAGAGCAGTACTTC. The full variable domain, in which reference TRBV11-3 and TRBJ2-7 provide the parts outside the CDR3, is EAGVVQSPRYKIIEKKQPVAFWCNPISGHNTLYWYLQNLGQGPELLIRYENEEAVDDSQLPKDRFSAERLKGVDSTLKIQPAELGDSAVYLCASSLERFAGEQYFGPGTRLTVT.

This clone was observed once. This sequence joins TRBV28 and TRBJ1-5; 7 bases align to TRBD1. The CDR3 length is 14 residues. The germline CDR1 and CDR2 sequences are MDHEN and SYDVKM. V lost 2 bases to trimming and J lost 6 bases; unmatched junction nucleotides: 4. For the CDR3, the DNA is TGTGCCAGCAGTTTAACAGGGGTGGGTCAGCCCCAGCATTTT. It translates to CASSLTGVGQPQHF.

The chain's CDR3 is CASSHGGRGSYEQYF. The DNA for the CDR3 is TGTGCCAGCAGCCACGGGGGTAGGGGCTCCTACGAGCAGTACTTC. The genes are TRBV3-1 (or the pseudogene TRBV3-2) and TRBJ2-7, with D perhaps matching TRBD2 (6 bases). Trimming stripped 3 bases from V and 0 bases from J, with 12 bases between. Germline loops: CDR1 LGHDT, CDR2 YNNKEL (reference sequence). The CDR3 is 15 residues long.

In nucleotides, the CDR3 is TGCGCCAGCAAGGGAGTAGCCAAAAACATTCAGTACTTC. This encodes CASKGVAKNIQYF. This sequence joins TRBV5-1 and TRBJ2-4, with a possible D match to TRBD2 (5 bases). Germline V gene lookup returns CDR1 SGHRS and CDR2 YFSETQ. V was cut by 6 bases and J by 0 bases, with 7 bases left in between. The CDR3 totals 13 residues.

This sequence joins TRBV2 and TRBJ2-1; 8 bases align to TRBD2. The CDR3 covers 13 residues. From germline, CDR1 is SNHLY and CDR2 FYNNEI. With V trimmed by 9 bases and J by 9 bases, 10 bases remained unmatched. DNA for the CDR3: TGTGCCAGGGGGGGGACTAGTCTCGGTGAGCAGTTCTTC. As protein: CARGGTSLGEQFF.

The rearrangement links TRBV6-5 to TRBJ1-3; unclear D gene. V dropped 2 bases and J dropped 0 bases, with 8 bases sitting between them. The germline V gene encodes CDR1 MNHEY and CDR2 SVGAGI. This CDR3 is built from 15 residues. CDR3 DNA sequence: TGTGCCAGCAGTTACCGACTATCCTCTGGAAACACCATATATTTT. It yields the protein CASSYRLSSGNTIYF.

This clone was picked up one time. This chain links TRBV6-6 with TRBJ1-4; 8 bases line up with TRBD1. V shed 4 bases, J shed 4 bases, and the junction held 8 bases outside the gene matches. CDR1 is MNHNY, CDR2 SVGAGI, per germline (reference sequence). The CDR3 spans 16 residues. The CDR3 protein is CASSLNRGRGNEKLFF. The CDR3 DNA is TGTGCCAGCAGTTTAAACAGGGGGAGGGGTAATGAAAAACTGTTTTTT.